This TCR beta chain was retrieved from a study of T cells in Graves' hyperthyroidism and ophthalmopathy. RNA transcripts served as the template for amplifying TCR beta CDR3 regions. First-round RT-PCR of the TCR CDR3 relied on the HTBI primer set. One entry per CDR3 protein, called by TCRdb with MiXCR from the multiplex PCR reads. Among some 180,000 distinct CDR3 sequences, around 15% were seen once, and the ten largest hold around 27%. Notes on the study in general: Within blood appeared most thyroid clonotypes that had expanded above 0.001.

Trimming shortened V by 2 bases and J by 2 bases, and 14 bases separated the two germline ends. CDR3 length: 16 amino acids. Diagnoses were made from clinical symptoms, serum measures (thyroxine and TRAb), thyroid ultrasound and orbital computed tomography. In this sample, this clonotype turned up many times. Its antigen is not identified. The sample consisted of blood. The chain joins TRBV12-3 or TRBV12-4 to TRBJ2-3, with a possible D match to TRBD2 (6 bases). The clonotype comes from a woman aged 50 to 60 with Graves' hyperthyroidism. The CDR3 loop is CASSLYVGTSTDTQYF. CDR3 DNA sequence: TGTGCCAGCAGTTTATATGTAGGGACTTCCACAGATACGCAGTATTTT.